This T cell receptor beta chain was recovered during a study of response to subunit inactivated influenza vaccine. Germline V lookup: CDR1 DFQATT, CDR2 SNEGSKA (reference sequence). CDR3 length equals 13 residues. Between the trimmed V and J ends, which lost 3 bases and 8 bases, there was a span of 14 bases. One entry per CDR3 protein, called by TCRdb with MiXCR from the RT-PCR reads. The data show about 500,000 distinct CDR3 sequences, over 10% seen once. This clonotype was seen repeatedly, ten times or more. Its cognate antigen is unknown. Study results and caveats: It was the authors' suggestion that each seasonal influenza vaccination recruits few new T cells.

The chain employs TRBV20-1 and TRBJ2-1; D remains ambiguous. The TCR sequence derives from a man over 45 who received an inactivated influenza vaccine. Here the sequenced sample was PBMCs from blood, taken roughly 47 days after vaccination. The CDR3 nucleotides are TGCAGTGCTAGTTCCCTCGGGCTGTATGAGCAGTTCTTC. It yields the protein CSASSLGLYEQFF.